Shown below are 20 T cell receptor beta chains from a single sample sequenced in a study of metastatic and nonmetastatic thyroid tumors. MiXCR re-clonotyped the PCR reads for TCRdb. The table includes tens of thousands of clones, 16% detected once. Thyroid surgery was preceded by no treatment in any patient. The sequenced sample was blood. The receptors originated from a female donor with papillary thyroid cancer or a benign thyroid nodule (not recorded which). Some clones in this sample may be carry-over from other donors' samples.

This clone was detected ten times or more. The CDR3 region is CASSAAPRERGETQYF. Written as DNA, the CDR3 is TGTGCCAGCAGCGCCGCCCCGAGGGAAAGAGGGGAGACCCAGTACTTC. This sequence joins TRBV9 and TRBJ2-5, with D possibly TRBD2 on 5 matching bases. The CDR3 runs 16 residues. Trimming shortened V by 3 bases and J by 5 bases, and 20 bases separated the two germline ends. Germline assignment: CDR1 SGDLS and CDR2 YYNGEE.

At least ten counts were recorded for this clone. The chain has TRBV18 and TRBJ2-2; weak D call: TRBD1 (6 bases). The CDR3 sequence is 15 residues long. CDR1 KGHSH and CDR2 LQKENI come from the germline V gene. V lost 5 bases, J lost 3 bases, and 13 bases lay in between. In DNA form, the CDR3 reads TGTGCCAGCTCAAGACACAGGGAACACACCGGGGAGCTGTTTTTT. Translated, it gives CASSRHREHTGELFF.

This clone was detected many times. The gene calls are TRBV20-1 and TRBJ2-1, with 7 nucleotides matching TRBD2. V trimming: 4 bases; J trimming: 1 base; junction bases outside the gene matches: 7. This CDR3 region has 15 residues. Germline values: CDR1 DFQATT, CDR2 SNEGSKA (reference sequence). Here the CDR3 reads CSAKAERESYNEQFF. The CDR3 nucleotides are TGCAGTGCTAAGGCGGAGCGGGAATCCTACAATGAGCAGTTCTTC.

This clone was counted ten times or more. CDR3 loop: CASSLGDTVDVEPQHF. In DNA form, the CDR3 reads TGTGCCAGCAGCTTGGGGGACACCGTGGATGTTGAGCCCCAGCATTTT. This chain connects TRBV5-6 to TRBJ1-5; TRBD1 is a possible D gene (6 bases). The CDR3 covers 16 residues. Germline CDR1 and CDR2: SGHDT and YYEEEE. Deletions cut 0 bases from V and 8 bases from J, with 18 bases between.

The V call is TRBV9, the J call TRBJ2-7; 13 bases match TRBD2. The trim removed 4 bases at V and 2 bases at J, leaving 3 bases unmatched. There are 15 residues in the CDR3. Germline CDR1 and CDR2: SGDLS and YYNGEE. The CDR3 spells CASSQGLAGTYEQYF. The CDR3 DNA follows: TGTGCCAGCAGCCAGGGACTAGCGGGAACCTACGAGCAGTACTTC.

This clone was counted at least ten times. The chain combines TRBV7-9 with TRBJ2-1; D unclear. Between the trimmed V and J ends, which lost 1 base and 9 bases, there was a span of 4 bases. This CDR3 contains 11 residues. Germline loops: CDR1 SEHNR, CDR2 FQNEAQ (reference sequence). The DNA of the CDR3 is TGTGCCAGCAGCTTAGTGCTTGAGCAGTTCTTC. Protein product: CASSLVLEQFF.

The chain links TRBV6-1 to TRBJ1-6, with no clear D. CDR1 MNHNS and CDR2 SASEGT come from the germline V gene. Trimming took 5 bases from V and 7 from J, leaving 6 bases between them. The CDR3 totals 12 residues. CDR3 sequence: CASSIWNSPLHF. The CDR3 nucleotides are TGTGCCAGCAGTATTTGGAATTCACCCCTCCACTTT.

This clone was detected only a few times. At one of its ends the junction is not consistent with the germline gene, which may arise from a read error. The V gene is TRBV28, the J gene TRBJ1-2, with 7 bases lining up with TRBD1. CDR3 length: 15 residues. CDR1 and CDR2 from the germline V gene are MDHEN and SYDVKM. The CDR3 here is CASSYRDSLGRDYTF. CDR3 sequence (DNA): TGTGCCAGCAGCTACCGGGACAGTCTGGGACGGGACTACACATTC.

This chain joins TRBV5-1 and TRBJ1-2; a possible D gene is TRBD1 (5 bases). The CDR3 runs 15 residues. The germline V gene has CDR1 SGHRS and CDR2 YFSETQ. The V and J ends lost 3 bases and 8 bases respectively, with 20 bases between them. CDR3 coding DNA: TGCGCCAGCAGCTACCAGCACGGGACTCGGGAGGGCTACACCTTC. Protein sequence: CASSYQHGTREGYTF. Full variable domain (rest looked up from reference TRBV5-1 and TRBJ1-2): KAGVTQTPRYLIKTRGQQVTLSCSPISGHRSVSWYQQTPGQGLQFLFEYFSETQRNKGNFPGRFSGRQFSNSRSEMNVSTLELGDSALYLCASSYQHGTREGYTFGSGTRLTVV.

This clone rates as medium-sized. This sequence joins TRBV6-1 and TRBJ2-7; D assignment may be TRBD1 or TRBD2 (5 bases each). Germline V gives CDR1 MNHNS, CDR2 SASEGT. V was cut by 7 bases and J by 3 bases, with 10 bases left in between. CDR3 length: 12 amino acids. This CDR3 reads CASKGPLYEQYF. The CDR3 nucleotides read TGTGCCAGCAAGGGACCGCTCTACGAGCAGTACTTC.

This clone has a count of ten or more. This chain uses TRBV12-3 or TRBV12-4 with TRBJ2-1; 11 nucleotides match TRBD2. This CDR3 region has 17 residues. Trimming took 5 bases from V and 9 from J; bases not matched to a gene: 15. CDR3 residues: CASSPQRTSGRSGEQFF. The CDR3 nucleotides are TGTGCCAGCAGTCCCCAACGTACTAGCGGGAGATCGGGTGAGCAGTTCTTC.

This sequence joins TRBV7-9 and TRBJ1-6, with no clear D. The CDR3 length is 14 residues. V lost 4 bases and J lost 10, with 14 bases in between. Per the germline V gene, CDR1 is SEHNR and CDR2 is FQNEAQ (reference sequence). The CDR3 here is CASSSHREQSPLHF. In nucleotides, the CDR3 is TGTGCCAGCAGCTCCCATCGGGAGCAATCACCCCTCCACTTT.

This clone was seen repeatedly, ten times or more. The V and J genes are TRBV13 and TRBJ2-3, with D perhaps matching TRBD1 or TRBD2 (5 bases each). The ends were cut back, 5 bases at V and 3 bases at J, with 21 bases in the middle. The germline V gene encodes CDR1 PRHDT and CDR2 FYEKMQ (reference sequence). This CDR3 has 17 amino acids. The CDR3 DNA reads TGTGCCAGCAGCCTCAGGGCGAAAGCACGGGGAACAGATACGCAGTATTTT. It translates to CASSLRAKARGTDTQYF.

This clone was counted at least ten times. DNA of the CDR3: TGTGCCAGCAGTCTTGGGGGGTCTGGCAAAAACATTCAGTACTTC. Its protein is CASSLGGSGKNIQYF. The chain carries TRBV12-3 or TRBV12-4 and TRBJ2-4, with D possibly TRBD2 on 6 matching bases. The CDR3 length is 15 residues. The V and J ends lost 5 bases and 3 bases respectively, with 14 bases between them.

The chain uses TRBV11-2 and TRBJ1-4, with 7 bases fitting TRBD1. The germline CDR1 and CDR2 sequences are SGHAT and FQNNGV. V was clipped by 5 bases and J by 17 bases; unmatched bases: 20. The CDR3 length is 15 residues. CDR3 sequence: CASSGTGAFNEKFFF. Written as DNA, the CDR3 is TGTGCCAGCAGCGGCACAGGGGCGTTTAATGAAAAATTTTTTTTT.

The chain couples TRBV30 to TRBJ2-1; no clear D gene. The V and J ends lost 1 base and 6 bases respectively, with 10 bases between them. The germline CDR1 and CDR2 sequences are GTSNPN and SVGIG (reference sequence). The CDR3 is made up of 13 amino acids. The CDR3 sequence is CAWSEVYGNEQFF. The CDR3 DNA reads TGTGCCTGGAGTGAGGTGTATGGCAATGAGCAGTTCTTC.

This clone was seen at least ten times. The chain employs TRBV6-6 and TRBJ1-2; no definite D call. The length of the CDR3 is 14 residues. V lost 0 bases and J 7 bases, leaving 12 bases between the germline ends. Germline assignment: CDR1 MNHNY and CDR2 SVGAGI (reference sequence). This CDR3 reads CASSYSGYTGGYTF. The DNA of the CDR3 is TGTGCCAGCAGTTACTCGGGCTATACTGGTGGCTACACCTTC.

This clone has a count of ten or more. J is TRBJ2-7 and V is TRBV7-9; unclear D gene. This CDR3 is built from 16 residues. Germline V CDR1 and CDR2: SEHNR, FQNEAQ (reference sequence). The V end was cut by 1 base, the J end by 0 bases, with 13 bases between. The CDR3 here is CASSLGRVLTSYEQYF. The CDR3 bases are TGTGCCAGCAGCTTAGGCCGCGTTTTGACCTCCTACGAGCAGTACTTC.

This clone counts as medium-sized. This chain links TRBV5-1 with TRBJ2-7; possible D gene TRBD1, 6 bases. Germline loops: CDR1 SGHRS, CDR2 YFSETQ. The CDR3 is 15 amino acids. Trimming shortened V by 3 bases and J by 5 bases, and 18 bases separated the two germline ends. This CDR3 is CASSSHREMSHEQYF. Written as DNA, the CDR3 is TGCGCCAGCAGCTCCCACAGGGAGATGAGCCACGAGCAGTACTTC.

This clone appeared many times. This chain joins TRBV4-1 and TRBJ1-1; no reliable D call. The V gene's germline CDR1 is MGHRA and CDR2 YSYEKL. V was trimmed by 1 base and J by 5 bases, leaving 11 bases between them. The CDR3 consists of 14 residues. CDR3 in DNA: TGCGCCAGCAGCCAAGGAGCCGGGGTAACTGAAGCTTTCTTT. As protein: CASSQGAGVTEAFF.